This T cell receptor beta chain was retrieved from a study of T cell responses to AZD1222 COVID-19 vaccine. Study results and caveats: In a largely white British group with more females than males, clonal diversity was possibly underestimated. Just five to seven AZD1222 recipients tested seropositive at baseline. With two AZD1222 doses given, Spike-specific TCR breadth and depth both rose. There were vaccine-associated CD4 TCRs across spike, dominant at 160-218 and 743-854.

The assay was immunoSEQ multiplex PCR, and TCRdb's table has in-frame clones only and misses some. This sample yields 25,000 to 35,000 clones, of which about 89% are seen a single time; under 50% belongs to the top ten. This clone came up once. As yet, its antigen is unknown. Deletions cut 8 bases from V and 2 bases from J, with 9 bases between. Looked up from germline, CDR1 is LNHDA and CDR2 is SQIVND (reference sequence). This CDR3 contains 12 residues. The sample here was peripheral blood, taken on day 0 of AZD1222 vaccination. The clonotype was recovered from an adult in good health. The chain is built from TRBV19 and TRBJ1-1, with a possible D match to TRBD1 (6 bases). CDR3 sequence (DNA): TGTGCCAGTCAACAGGGCAACACTGAAGCTTTCTTT. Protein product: CASQQGNTEAFF.